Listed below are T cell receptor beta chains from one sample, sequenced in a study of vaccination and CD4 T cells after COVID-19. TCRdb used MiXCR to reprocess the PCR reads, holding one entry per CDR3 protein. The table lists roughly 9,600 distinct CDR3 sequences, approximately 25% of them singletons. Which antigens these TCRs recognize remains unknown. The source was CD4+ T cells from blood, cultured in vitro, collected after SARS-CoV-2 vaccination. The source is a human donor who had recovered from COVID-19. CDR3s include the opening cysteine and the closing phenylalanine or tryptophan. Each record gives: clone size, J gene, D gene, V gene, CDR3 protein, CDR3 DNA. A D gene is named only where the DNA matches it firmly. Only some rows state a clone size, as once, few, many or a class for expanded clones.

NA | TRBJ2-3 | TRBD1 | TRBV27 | CASSGPDRGGTDTQYF | TGTGCCAGCTCAGGCCCGGACAGGGGGGGGACAGATACGCAGTATTTT
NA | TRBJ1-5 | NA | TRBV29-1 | CSVEGGRGQPQHF | TGCAGCGTTGAAGGCGGACGGGGACAGCCCCAGCATTTT
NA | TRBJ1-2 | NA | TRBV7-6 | CASSLGVRGSNYGYTF | TGTGCCAGCAGCTTAGGGGTGCGGGGGAGTAACTATGGCTACACCTTC
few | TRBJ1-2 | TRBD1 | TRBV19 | CASSMPGTGGDGYTF | TGTGCCAGTAGTATGCCGGGGACAGGGGGCGATGGCTACACCTTC
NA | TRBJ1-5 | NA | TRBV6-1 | CASLLGDVSNQPQHF | TGTGCCAGCCTTCTTGGGGACGTCAGCAATCAGCCCCAGCATTTT
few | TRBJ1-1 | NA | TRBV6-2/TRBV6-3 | CASSRRGTEAFF | TGTGCCAGCAGCCGACGGGGCACTGAAGCTTTCTTT
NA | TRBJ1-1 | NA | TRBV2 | CASKGQVGTEAFF | TGTGCCAGCAAGGGCCAGGTGGGAACTGAAGCTTTCTTT
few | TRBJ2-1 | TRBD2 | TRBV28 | CASGVAGTSGRKGEQFF | TGTGCCAGCGGGGTTGCCGGGACTAGCGGGAGGAAGGGTGAGCAGTTCTTC
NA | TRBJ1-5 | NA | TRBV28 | CASSPAGTPSNQPQHF | TGTGCCAGCAGCCCCGCAGGGACCCCTAGCAATCAGCCCCAGCATTTT
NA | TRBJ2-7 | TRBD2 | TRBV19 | CASSKRLAVYEQYF | TGTGCCAGTAGTAAGAGGCTAGCGGTATACGAGCAGTACTTC
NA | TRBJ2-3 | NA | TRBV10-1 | CARSKNRSSFTSTDTQYF | TGCGCCAGATCGAAAAACAGGAGCTCCTTTACTAGCACAGATACGCAGTATTTT
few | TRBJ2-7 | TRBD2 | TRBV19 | CASRTGLAGSYEQYF | TGTGCCAGTAGAACAGGACTAGCGGGTTCCTACGAGCAGTACTTC
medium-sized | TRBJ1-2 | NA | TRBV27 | CASLNLRRGNVYGYTF | TGTGCCAGCTTGAACCTCCGGCGGGGAAACGTCTATGGCTACACCTTC
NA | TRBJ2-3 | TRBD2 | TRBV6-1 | CASSEVAGVADTQYF | TGTGCCAGCAGTGAAGTAGCGGGAGTGGCAGATACGCAGTATTTT
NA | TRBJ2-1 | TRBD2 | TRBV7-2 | CASSYSGGTTYNEQFF | TGTGCCAGCAGCTATAGCGGGGGTACAACCTACAATGAGCAGTTCTTC
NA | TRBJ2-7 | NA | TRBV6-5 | CASSYSGGSPYEQYF | TGTGCCAGCAGTTACTCGGGAGGTTCGCCCTACGAGCAGTACTTC
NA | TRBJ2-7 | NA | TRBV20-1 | CSASAYRDEQYF | TGCAGTGCTAGTGCATACAGGGACGAGCAGTACTTC
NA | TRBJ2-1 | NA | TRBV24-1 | CATSGGGAAYNEQFF | TGTGCCACCAGTGGGGGGGGGGCGGCCTACAATGAGCAGTTCTTC
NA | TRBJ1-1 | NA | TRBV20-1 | CSARGPLRQRNTEAFF | TGCAGTGCTAGGGGCCCTTTACGACAGAGGAACACTGAAGCTTTCTTT
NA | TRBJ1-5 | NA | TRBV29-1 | CSVVLNPEGNQPQHF | TGCAGCGTTGTACTCAATCCGGAGGGCAATCAGCCCCAGCATTTT
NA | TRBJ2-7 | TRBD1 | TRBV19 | CASTMRGQGAVEQYF | TGTGCCAGTACCATGCGGGGACAGGGGGCGGTCGAGCAGTACTTC
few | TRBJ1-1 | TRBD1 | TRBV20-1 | CSARDVVRGRWTEAFF | TGCAGTGCTAGAGATGTCGTTAGGGGGCGTTGGACTGAAGCTTTCTTT
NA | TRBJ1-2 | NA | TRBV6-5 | CASSLGGGRDYGYTF | TGTGCCAGCAGTTTGGGGGGGGGGCGGGACTATGGCTACACCTTC
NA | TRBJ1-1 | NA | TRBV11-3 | CASSASGNTEAFF | TGTGCCAGCAGCGCCTCGGGGAACACTGAAGCTTTCTTT
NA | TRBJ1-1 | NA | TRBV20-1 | CSASKNTEAFF | TGCAGTGCTAGTAAGAACACTGAAGCTTTCTTT
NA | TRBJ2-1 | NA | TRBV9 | CASSVVPGAYNEQFF | TGTGCCAGCAGCGTAGTCCCGGGAGCCTACAATGAGCAGTTCTTC
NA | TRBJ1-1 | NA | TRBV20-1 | CSAFENTEAFF | TGCAGTGCTTTTGAGAACACTGAAGCTTTCTTT
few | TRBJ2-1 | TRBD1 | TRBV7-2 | CASSLSSIRDRGLEQFF | TGTGCCAGCAGCTTATCGAGTATCAGGGACAGGGGGTTGGAGCAGTTCTTC
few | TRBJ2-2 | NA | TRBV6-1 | CASSVRELFF | TGTGCCAGCAGTGTAAGGGAGCTGTTTTTT
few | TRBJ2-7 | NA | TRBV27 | CASSRSRDTEQYF | TGTGCCAGCAGTCGCTCCCGGGACACCGAGCAGTACTTC
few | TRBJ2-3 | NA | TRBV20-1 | CSARPNTQYF | TGCAGTGCTCGACCAAATACGCAGTATTTT
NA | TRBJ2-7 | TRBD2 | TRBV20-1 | CSARTSGTVVQYF | TGCAGTGCACGGACTAGCGGGACCGTTGTGCAGTACTTC
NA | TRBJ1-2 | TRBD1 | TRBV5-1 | CASRPGQALYGYTF | TGCGCCAGCAGACCGGGACAGGCACTGTATGGCTACACCTTC
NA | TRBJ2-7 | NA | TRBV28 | CASRPRGMGLYEQYF | TGTGCCAGCAGGCCAAGGGGGATGGGACTCTACGAGCAGTACTTC
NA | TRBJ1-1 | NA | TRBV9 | CASSVGRGGTEAFF | TGTGCCAGCAGCGTAGGGCGGGGAGGGACTGAAGCTTTCTTT
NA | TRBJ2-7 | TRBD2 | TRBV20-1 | CSAPAVAGTRPLSYEQYF | TGCAGTGCCCCCGCGGTAGCGGGGACCAGACCCCTCTCCTACGAGCAGTACTTC
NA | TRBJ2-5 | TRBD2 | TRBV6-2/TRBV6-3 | CASRTPRTSGKETQYF | TGTGCCAGCAGAACGCCCAGGACTAGCGGAAAAGAGACCCAGTACTTC
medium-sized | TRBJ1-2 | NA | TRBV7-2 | CASSLDRADYGYTF | TGTGCCAGCAGCTTAGACAGGGCGGACTATGGCTACACCTTC
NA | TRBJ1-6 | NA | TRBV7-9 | CASSFSLGHSPLHF | TGTGCCAGCAGCTTTAGTCTGGGACACTCACCCCTCCACTTT
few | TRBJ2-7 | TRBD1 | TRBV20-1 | CSARARDRDLYEQYF | TGCAGTGCTAGGGCCAGAGACAGGGATCTCTACGAGCAGTACTTC
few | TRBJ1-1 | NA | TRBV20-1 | CSARVGAVNTEAFF | TGCAGTGCTAGGGTGGGGGCCGTAAACACTGAAGCTTTCTTT
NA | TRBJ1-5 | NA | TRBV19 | CATHQTGTGPQHF | TGTGCCACCCACCAGACAGGCACGGGGCCCCAGCATTTT
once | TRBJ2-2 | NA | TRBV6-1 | CATVRTDTGELFF | TGTGCCACCGTGAGGACGGACACCGGGGAGCTGTTTTTT
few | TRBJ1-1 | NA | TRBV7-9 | CASSYHYPGTEAFF | TGTGCCAGCAGCTATCATTATCCGGGCACTGAAGCTTTCTTT
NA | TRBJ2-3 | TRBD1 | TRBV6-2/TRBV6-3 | CASTTPTGPLDTQYF | TGTGCCAGCACAACACCGACAGGGCCGCTTGATACGCAGTATTTT
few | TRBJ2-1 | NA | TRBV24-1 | CATSDNRYNEQFF | TGTGCCACCAGTGATAACAGGTACAATGAGCAGTTCTTC
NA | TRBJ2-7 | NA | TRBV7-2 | CASSPFGQLSSYEQYF | TGTGCCAGCAGCCCCTTTGGACAGCTGAGCTCCTACGAGCAGTACTTC
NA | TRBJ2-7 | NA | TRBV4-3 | CASSQDVPPAVGYEQYF | TGCGCCAGCAGCCAAGATGTCCCCCCAGCGGTGGGCTACGAGCAGTACTTC
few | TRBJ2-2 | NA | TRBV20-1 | CSASPGRGWTGELFF | TGCAGTGCTAGTCCCGGAAGGGGATGGACCGGGGAGCTGTTTTTT
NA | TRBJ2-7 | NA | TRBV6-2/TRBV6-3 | CASSYSTAPSYEQYF | TGTGCCAGCAGTTACTCGACGGCCCCCTCCTACGAGCAGTACTTC
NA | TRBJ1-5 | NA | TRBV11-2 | CASSRRAGEPADTQHF | TGTGCCAGCAGCCGCCGAGCGGGAGAACCGGCAGATACGCAGCATTTT
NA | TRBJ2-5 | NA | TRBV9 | CASTTGGGQETQYF | TGTGCCAGCACGACTGGTGGTGGCCAAGAGACCCAGTACTTC
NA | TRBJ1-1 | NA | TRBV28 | CASSITGSEAFF | TGTGCCAGCAGTATCACAGGGTCGGAAGCTTTCTTT